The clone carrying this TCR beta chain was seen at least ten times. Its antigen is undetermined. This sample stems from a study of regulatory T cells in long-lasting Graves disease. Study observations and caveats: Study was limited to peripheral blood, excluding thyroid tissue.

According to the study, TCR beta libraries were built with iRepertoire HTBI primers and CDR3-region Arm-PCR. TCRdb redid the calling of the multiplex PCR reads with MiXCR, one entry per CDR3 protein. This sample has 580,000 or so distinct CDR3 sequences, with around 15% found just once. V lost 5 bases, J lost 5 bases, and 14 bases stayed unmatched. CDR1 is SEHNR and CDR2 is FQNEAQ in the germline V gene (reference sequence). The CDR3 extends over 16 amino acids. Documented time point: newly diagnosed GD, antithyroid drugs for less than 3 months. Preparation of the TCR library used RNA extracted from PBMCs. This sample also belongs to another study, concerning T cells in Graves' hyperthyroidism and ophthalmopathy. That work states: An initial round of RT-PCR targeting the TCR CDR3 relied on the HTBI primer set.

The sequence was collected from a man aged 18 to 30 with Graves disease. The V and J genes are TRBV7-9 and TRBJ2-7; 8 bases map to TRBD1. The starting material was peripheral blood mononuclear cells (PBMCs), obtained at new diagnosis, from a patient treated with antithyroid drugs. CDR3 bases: TGTGCCAGCAGCCTAGGCCCCAGACAGGGGACCCACGAGCAGTACTTC. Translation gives CASSLGPRQGTHEQYF.